This T cell receptor beta chain was captured in a study of control samples from healthy donors and cancer patients. The CDR3 covers 13 residues. The germline V gene has CDR1 MRHNA and CDR2 SNTAGT. V lost 4 bases and J lost 1, with 7 bases in between. Profiling relied on immunoSEQ multiplex PCR, and the TCRdb table lists in-frame clones only, not all of them. The sample has approximately 81,000 clones, roughly 93% seen once. Sequenced sample: blood. The source of this sequence is a woman between 18 and 29 years old in good health. This chain connects TRBV6-4 to TRBJ1-1; D gene uncertain. The CDR3 DNA sequence: TGTGCCAGCAGTGCTGCAGAGAACACTGAAGCTTTCTTT. This gives the protein CASSAAENTEAFF.